The 25 T cell receptor beta chains given below trace back to one sample, sequenced in a study of type 1 regulatory T cells. No cognate antigen is known for these TCRs. TCRdb redid the calling of the reads with MiXCR, one entry per CDR3 protein. The sample lists 60,000 to 80,000 distinct CDR3 sequences; about 62% were seen once. Sequenced input: cultured T cells, either the whole culture or a sorted T cell fraction (not recorded which). Subset meaning: Tr1-enriched cell product generated in vitro against host alloantigens. The receptors here all came from a human donor in good health.

Notes on this clonotype: At one boundary the junction diverges from the germline segment, which might be a read error. This chain connects TRBV9 to TRBJ1-2; 7 nucleotides agree with TRBD1. The CDR3 spans 14 residues. Germline V gives CDR1 SGDLS, CDR2 YYNGEE. The CDR3 nucleotides read TGTCCCAGCAGCCCCGGGACAGCGAACTATGGCTACACCTTC. Translated: CPSSPGTANYGYTF.

The J gene is TRBJ2-3, the V gene TRBV12-3 or TRBV12-4; 8 nucleotides match TRBD2. Losses at the gene ends were 6 bases for V and 2 bases for J; bases not matched to a gene: 16. The CDR3 is 18 amino acids. The CDR3 coding sequence is TGTGCCAGCAGCCATCCCCCCGGGACTAGAAAGACCACAGATACGCAGTATTTT. Its translation: CASSHPPGTRKTTDTQYF.

The J gene is TRBJ2-5, the V gene TRBV5-1; 7 bases line up with TRBD2. After removal of 6 bases from V and 2 bases from J, the junction contained 7 bases not matched to a gene. The CDR3 length is 14 residues. CDR1 SGHRS and CDR2 YFSETQ come from the germline V gene. The CDR3, as DNA: TGCGCCAGCAAAGCGGGAAATACACAAGAGACCCAGTACTTC. Protein sequence: CASKAGNTQETQYF.

As concerns this clonotype: Compared with germline, one end of the junction differs, possibly owing to a read error. The chain combines TRBV5-6 with TRBJ2-7, with 10 bases lining up with TRBD1. The CDR3 loop spans 16 amino acids. CDR1 and CDR2 (germline): SGHDT, YYEEEE. As DNA, the CDR3 is TGTGCCAGCAGCTTGACTCCGGGACAGGGGCTCGCCGAGCGGTACTTC. Translating gives CASSLTPGQGLAERYF. Full variable domain (remainder filled in from reference TRBV5-6 and TRBJ2-7): DAGVTQSPTHLIKTRGQQVTLRCSPKSGHDTVSWYQQALGQGPQFIFQYYEEEERQRGNFPDRFSGHQFPNYSSELNVNALLLGDSALYLCASSLTPGQGLAERYFGPGTRLTVT.

The count of this clonotype is one. The CDR3 region has the DNA TGTGCCACCAGCAGGGGCCGGGGACAAGCCCAAGAGACCCAGTACTTC. Translated: CATSRGRGQAQETQYF. V and J are TRBV15 and TRBJ2-5, with D perhaps TRBD1 (6 bases). Per the germline V gene, CDR1 is LNHNV and CDR2 is YYDKDF (reference sequence). V lost 3 bases and J 1 base, leaving 15 bases between the germline ends. This CDR3 has 16 amino acids.

The rearrangement joins TRBV5-4 to TRBJ1-2, with D unresolved. The V gene's germline CDR1 is SGHNT and CDR2 YYREEE (reference sequence). This CDR3 contains 15 residues. Trimming cost V 0 bases and J 3 bases, with 12 bases left between them. The CDR3 sequence: CASSLAGKRDYGYTF. The CDR3 DNA follows: TGTGCCAGCAGCTTGGCCGGGAAGAGGGACTATGGCTACACCTTC.

This clonotype was observed once. This sequence joins TRBV12-3 or TRBV12-4 and TRBJ2-7; TRBD2 matches 8 bases. V lost 6 bases, J lost 2 bases, and 9 bases stayed unmatched. This CDR3 comprises 15 residues. This CDR3 is CASSLRLAGPYEQYF. The CDR3 DNA is TGTGCCAGCAGCCTAAGGTTAGCGGGGCCCTACGAGCAGTACTTC.

The rearrangement uses TRBV3-2 and TRBJ2-3; the D call in the table, TRBD2, was not verified against the DNA. TRBV3-2 is given as a pseudogene. This CDR3 spans 15 amino acids. The CDR3 here is CASSQGLAGTDTQYF. In DNA, the CDR3 is TGTGCCAGCAGCCAAGGACTAGCGGGGACAGATACGCAGTATTTT.

The chain joins TRBV5-4 to TRBJ2-7, with D hard to call. Germline V gene data show CDR1 as SGHNT and CDR2 as YYREEE (reference sequence). The CDR3 runs to 13 residues. V shed 4 bases and J shed 5 bases, with 13 bases lying between them. The CDR3: CASSTYRTDEQYF. The DNA for the CDR3 is TGTGCCAGCAGCACTTACAGAACTGACGAGCAGTACTTC.

This clonotype appeared a few times. The chain uses TRBV12-3 or TRBV12-4 and TRBJ1-5; TRBD1 is a possible D gene (6 bases). The CDR3 is 14 amino acids. Trimming took 1 base from V and 4 from J, leaving 8 bases between them. The CDR3 DNA reads TGTGCCAGCAGTTTAGGACAGGCAAATCAGCCCCAGCATTTT. Translation: CASSLGQANQPQHF.

The rearrangement uses TRBV7-2 and TRBJ1-2; possible D gene TRBD1, 5 bases. Looked up from germline, CDR1 is SGHTA and CDR2 is FQGNSA. The ends were cut back, 3 bases at V and 8 bases at J, with 13 bases in the middle. The CDR3 is 13 amino acids. The CDR3 region is CASSFGHPAGYTF. CDR3 DNA sequence: TGTGCCAGCAGCTTCGGACACCCTGCCGGCTACACCTTC.

This chain joins TRBV5-1 and TRBJ2-2; no firm D call. V lost 4 bases, J lost 5 bases, and 3 bases lay in between. The CDR3 runs 11 residues. Germline V CDR1 and CDR2: SGHRS, YFSETQ. In DNA form, the CDR3 reads TGCGCCAGCAGCAGTACCGGGGAGCTGTTTTTT. Protein: CASSSTGELFF.

The chain carries TRBV20-1 and TRBJ1-6, with TRBD1 matching 12 bases. Germline-derived CDR1 and CDR2 are DFQATT and SNEGSKA (reference sequence). The CDR3 contains 20 residues. The junction had 13 bases not matched to a gene; V was cut back by 1 base and J by 3 bases. Here the CDR3 DNA reads TGCAGTGCTAGAGGGGGACAGGGGGCTGCCTCTTCTCACTATAATTCACCCCTCCACTTT. This encodes CSARGGQGAASSHYNSPLHF.

This clonotype was recorded only once. The V and J genes are TRBV3-1 and TRBJ2-4, with TRBD2 matching 11 bases. The CDR3 contains 18 residues. CDR1 is LGHDT and CDR2 is YNNKEL in the germline V gene (reference sequence). With V trimmed by 4 bases and J by 1 base, 9 bases remained unmatched. CDR3 in DNA: TGTGCCAGCAGCCGCGGGACTAGCGGAGGGGTCGCCAAAAACATTCAGTACTTC. Its translation: CASSRGTSGGVAKNIQYF.

The genes are TRBV20-1 and TRBJ2-7; D remains unclear. Germline V gene lookup returns CDR1 DFQATT and CDR2 SNEGSKA (reference sequence). The V end lost 6 bases, the J end lost 0 bases, and 12 bases lay between the germline ends. CDR3 length: 13 amino acids. The CDR3 DNA follows: TGCAGTGCCCTCCGCTCTAGCTCCTACGAGCAGTACTTC. Its translation is CSALRSSSYEQYF.

This sequence joins TRBV4-3 and TRBJ2-6; D not resolved. The CDR3 spans 15 residues. V lost 0 bases to trimming and J lost 4 bases, with 7 bases between them. Germline V lookup: CDR1 LGHNA, CDR2 YSLEER. The DNA for the CDR3 is TGCGCCAGCAGCCAAGATTTACTCGGGGCCAACGTCCTGACTTTC. Translation: CASSQDLLGANVLTF.

V is TRBV7-9 and J is TRBJ1-3, with D possibly TRBD1 on 5 matching bases. Germline CDR1 is SEHNR and CDR2 is FQNEAQ (reference sequence). The V end lost 3 bases, the J end lost 0 bases, and 12 bases lay between the germline ends. The CDR3 runs 16 residues. CDR3 loop: CASSLARGSSGNTIYF. Here the CDR3 DNA reads TGTGCCAGCAGCTTGGCTCGGGGGAGCTCTGGAAACACCATATATTTT.

J is TRBJ1-4 and V is TRBV5-1; TRBD1 agrees at 7 bases. The germline V gene has CDR1 SGHRS and CDR2 YFSETQ. V lost 3 bases to trimming and J lost 8 bases; unmatched junction nucleotides: 10. The CDR3 is 15 amino acids. The CDR3 bases are TGCGCCAGCAGCTCGACACCTACAGGGGTGGAAAAACTGTTTTTT. Its protein is CASSSTPTGVEKLFF.

The chain is built from TRBV19 and TRBJ1-5; TRBD1 matches 7 bases. Trimming removed 4 bases from V and 5 bases from J; junction bases left unmatched: 2. Germline V lookup: CDR1 LNHDA, CDR2 SQIVND (reference sequence). The CDR3 is 13 residues long. The CDR3 is CASSRQGYQPQHF. The CDR3 DNA is TGTGCCAGTAGTAGACAGGGCTATCAGCCCCAGCATTTT.

This clonotype has only a few counts. This chain uses TRBV6-6 with TRBJ2-3; possible D gene TRBD2, 6 bases. The CDR3 is 16 residues long. V was shortened by 6 bases and J by 0 bases, with 16 bases between the two germline ends. Germline assignment: CDR1 MNHNY and CDR2 SVGAGI (reference sequence). CDR3 bases: TGTGCCAGCAGACCCGGGGACTTGCCGAGCACAGATACGCAGTATTTT. It codes for CASRPGDLPSTDTQYF.

The V call is TRBV5-1, the J call TRBJ2-2, with D perhaps TRBD1 (6 bases). Trimming took off 4 bases at V and 7 bases at J, with 14 bases between the two ends. Germline V gives CDR1 SGHRS, CDR2 YFSETQ. This CDR3 region has 14 residues. This CDR3 reads CASSLAQGLGELFF. CDR3 DNA sequence: TGCGCCAGCAGCCTGGCTCAGGGGCTCGGGGAGCTGTTTTTT.

This rearrangement joins TRBV24-1 to TRBJ2-2, with D possibly matching TRBD1 (5 bases). This CDR3 spans 13 amino acids. V was clipped by 9 bases and J by 4 bases, with 11 bases between them. Germline V lookup: CDR1 KGHDR, CDR2 SFDVKD. CDR3 amino acids: CATGARGTGELFF. In DNA, the CDR3 is TGTGCCACCGGGGCAAGGGGCACCGGGGAGCTGTTTTTT.

This clonotype was counted between two and nine times. The chain joins TRBV5-1 to TRBJ2-7; D is unclear. The V gene's germline CDR1 is SGHRS and CDR2 YFSETQ. This CDR3 contains 14 residues. V gave up 3 bases and J gave up 2 bases, with 12 bases separating them. This CDR3 reads CASSYRLGTYEQYF. DNA for the CDR3: TGCGCCAGCAGCTATCGACTGGGAACCTACGAGCAGTACTTC.

The chain recombines TRBV11-2 with TRBJ2-1; 7 bases map to TRBD2. Trimming removed 0 bases from V and 6 bases from J; junction bases left unmatched: 5. Germline-derived CDR1 and CDR2 are SGHAT and FQNNGV. The CDR3 totals 15 residues. For the CDR3, the DNA is TGTGCCAGCAGCTTAGAAGGGGCTAGCGGCAATGAGCAGTTCTTC. Translated: CASSLEGASGNEQFF. The full variable domain, with the rest looked up from reference TRBV11-2 and TRBJ2-1, is EAGVAQSPRYKIIEKRQSVAFWCNPISGHATLYWYQQILGQGPKLLIQFQNNGVVDDSQLPKDRFSAERLKGVDSTLKIQPAKLEDSAVYLCASSLEGASGNEQFFGPGTRLTVL.

This clonotype turned up a few times. CDR3 sequence: CASTTGTGGNNSPLHF. As DNA, the CDR3 is TGTGCCAGCACCACTGGGACAGGGGGAAATAATTCACCCCTCCACTTT. V gene TRBV12-3 or TRBV12-4 combines with J gene TRBJ1-6, with TRBD1 identical over 11 bases. J was trimmed by 5 bases and V by 7 bases; bases with no gene match: 7. The CDR3 runs 16 residues.